This T cell receptor (beta chain) was sequenced during a study of blood T cells in healthy people across ages. Points from the study as a whole: Underestimates were what the diversity estimates from one million T cells were considered to be.

This clonotype was seen a few times. Antigen unknown. The CDR3 is made up of 14 amino acids. The germline V gene has CDR1 SGHRS and CDR2 YFSETQ. The ends were cut back, 0 bases at V and 4 bases at J, with 10 bases in the middle. Primers used in a second PCR of about 7 to 12 cycles were a sample-barcoded 5' primer and a J-beta primer mix. Template switching added a 12-random-nucleotide identifier to every cDNA molecule. TCRdb re-analysed the 5' RACE reads in MiXCR, keeping a single row per CDR3 protein. The data hold 600,000 to 850,000 distinct CDR3 sequences, with 20% to 25% observed a single time. This same sample was also taken into another study, of T cells of mothers and their children. That report adds: In each mother, TCR beta CDR3 reads exceeded 8.5 million; in each child, they numbered several million.

Material: blood. This chain links TRBV5-1 with TRBJ2-5; weak D call: TRBD2 (5 bases). This receptor was obtained from a boy between 10 and 17 years old in good health. The CDR3 sequence: CASSLAASSETQYF. In DNA form, the CDR3 reads TGCGCCAGCAGCTTGGCTGCTAGCTCAGAGACCCAGTACTTC. The whole variable domain, filled in from reference TRBV5-1 and TRBJ2-5, reads KAGVTQTPRYLIKTRGQQVTLSCSPISGHRSVSWYQQTPGQGLQFLFEYFSETQRNKGNFPGRFSGRQFSNSRSEMNVSTLELGDSALYLCASSLAASSETQYFGPGTRLLVL.